Presented here are 4 T cell receptor beta chains from one specimen sequenced in a study of Ad26.COV2.S vaccination and SARS-CoV-2 variants. Produced via immunoSEQ multiplex PCR; TCRdb's table is partial and in-frame only. The sample lists 300,000 to 350,000 clones, approximately 86% occurring once. The sample's treatment: approximately 18 received Ad26.COV2.S at low or high dose, single or two shots; 5 received placebo; per-sample allocation not given. The investigators took samples on day 63 after the first vaccine or placebo injection. The sequences come from peripheral blood, collected in a trial of Ad26.COV2.S vaccine versus placebo. The source is a person between 18 and 59 years old who received the Ad26.COV2.S COVID-19 vaccine or a placebo.

This chain links TRBV7-9 with TRBJ2-5; D gene uncertain. The V gene lost 2 bases and the J gene lost 5 bases, with 12 bases spanning the gap. The CDR3 is made up of 14 amino acids. Germline values: CDR1 SEHNR, CDR2 FQNEAQ (reference sequence). The CDR3 DNA reads TGTGCCAGCAGCTTACTCCGATCCAGTGAGACCCAGTACTTC. This sequence encodes CASSLLRSSETQYF.

The rearrangement joins TRBV7-9 to TRBJ2-3; D may be TRBD1 (5 bases). The V and J ends lost 5 bases and 3 bases respectively, with 9 bases between them. The CDR3 loop spans 13 amino acids. Germline CDR1 reads SEHNR; CDR2 reads FQNEAQ (reference sequence). This CDR3 reads CASSGRGTDTQYF. The DNA of the CDR3 is TGTGCCAGCAGCGGAAGGGGAACAGATACGCAGTATTTT. The full variable domain, its missing parts supplied by reference TRBV7-9 and TRBJ2-3, is DTGVSQNPRHKITKRGQNVTFRCDPISEHNRLYWYRQTLGQGPEFLTYFQNEAQLEKSRLLSDRFSAERPKGSFSTLEIQRTEQGDSAMYLCASSGRGTDTQYFGPGTRLTVL.

The chain links TRBV2 to TRBJ2-5; the match to TRBD2 covers 11 bases. The germline V gene encodes CDR1 SNHLY and CDR2 FYNNEI. The V segment lost 6 bases and the J segment 5 bases; nucleotides outside the gene matches: 14. The CDR3 runs 17 residues. CDR3 region: CASRPQLAGELWETQYF. CDR3 nucleotide sequence: TGTGCCAGCAGGCCCCAACTAGCGGGGGAGCTATGGGAGACCCAGTACTTC.

This clone has only a few counts. The rearrangement uses TRBV6-2 or TRBV6-3 and TRBJ1-5, with D tentatively TRBD1 (6 bases). The CDR3 contains 16 residues. The germline CDR1 and CDR2 sequences are MNHEY and SVGEGT. Trimming removed 5 bases from V and 1 base from J, with 15 bases in between. The chain's CDR3 is CASSKQGGGSNQPQHF. CDR3 bases: TGTGCCAGCAGTAAACAGGGAGGTGGAAGCAATCAGCCCCAGCATTTT.